This paragraph reports one T cell receptor beta chain. This record comes from a study of blood T cell repertoires in COVID-19. Study summary: The analysed material was cDNA or gDNA that came from T cells, B-cell-depleted T cells, or PBMCs.

The cohort comprised adults aged 18 to 89 years residing in 20 to 30 US areas. Cohort allocation depended upon clinical history that participants reported. The assay was immunoSEQ multiplex PCR, and TCRdb's table has in-frame clones only and misses some. The sample lists under 200,000 clones; 65% to 85% were seen once. Germline lookup yields CDR1 SGHTA and CDR2 FQGNSA. This CDR3 is 17 amino acids long. V lost 1 base, J lost 2 bases, and 4 bases stayed unmatched. Sequencing was carried out using PBMCs or T cells enriched from blood (not recorded which). This chain connects TRBV7-2 to TRBJ2-1; 11 bases agree with TRBD2. This receptor was obtained from a woman aged 50 to 60 in a cohort exposed to, infected with or recovered from COVID-19 (not recorded which). CDR3 sequence (DNA): TGTGCCAGCAGCTTAGTAGCGGGGGGGCCCCCCTACAATGAGCAGTTCTTC. Translated: CASSLVAGGPPYNEQFF.